This T cell receptor (beta chain) was obtained from a study of blood T cell repertoires in COVID-19. About the study: Both acute and convalescent COVID-19 samples were obtained from the United States, Italy and Spain.

The trim removed 0 bases at V and 2 bases at J, leaving 12 bases unmatched. CDR1 is LGHDT and CDR2 is YNNKEL in the germline V gene (reference sequence). The CDR3 consists of 19 residues. In the original analysis: Reference gene primer amplification in the assay estimated nucleated cell counts. Repertoires were generated with immunoSEQ multiplex PCR, while TCRdb's copy carries only in-frame clones and drops some. V and J calls and clone size are given by that table; D and trimming were obtained from the DNA. The sample includes approximately 110,000 clones, roughly 87% of them seen just once. This clonotype was sampled from a man aged 45 to 65 with acute or convalescent COVID-19. Input material: peripheral blood. The genes are TRBV3-1 (or the pseudogene TRBV3-2) and TRBJ2-3; TRBD2 matches at 9 bases. The CDR3 sequence: CASSQDRLAGLSPTDTQYF. The CDR3 region has the DNA TGTGCCAGCAGCCAAGATCGGCTAGCGGGACTCAGCCCCACAGATACGCAGTATTTT.